Presented here are 11 T cell receptor beta chains from one specimen sequenced in a study of blood T cell repertoires in COVID-19. TCRdb keeps only in-frame clones here, not all; method: immunoSEQ multiplex PCR. The sample lists 200,000 to 250,000 clones; 85% to 90% were seen once. Sequencing was done on a sample of peripheral blood. Receptor source: a man aged 50-60 years with acute or convalescent COVID-19.

The V call is TRBV29-1, the J call TRBJ1-2, with 7 nucleotides matching TRBD1. This CDR3 is built from 17 residues. Germline V gene lookup returns CDR1 SQVTM and CDR2 ANQGSEA. The V and J ends lost 7 bases and 2 bases, in that order; junction bases with no gene match: 19. The CDR3 DNA reads TGCAGCGCCGCATCATTGGCCACAGGGGCGGCCAACTATGGCTACACCTTC. Amino acid sequence: CSAASLATGAANYGYTF.

This chain links TRBV4-1 with TRBJ2-1, with 8 bases identical to TRBD1. The J segment lost 6 bases and the V segment lost 5 bases, leaving 12 bases of the junction unmatched. Germline V lookup: CDR1 MGHRA, CDR2 YSYEKL. The CDR3 runs 16 residues. This CDR3 is CASSKGRTGLINEQFF. Written as DNA, the CDR3 is TGCGCCAGCAGCAAAGGTCGGACAGGGTTGATCAATGAGCAGTTCTTC.

This chain joins TRBV7-8 and TRBJ1-1; 7 nucleotides match TRBD1. From germline, CDR1 is SGHVS and CDR2 FQNEAQ. The trim removed 5 bases at V and 3 bases at J, leaving 6 bases unmatched. The CDR3 loop spans 14 amino acids. The CDR3 sequence is CASSPGQTHTEAFF. The CDR3 DNA reads as TGTGCCAGCAGCCCGGGACAGACCCACACTGAAGCTTTCTTT.

The chain carries TRBV18 and TRBJ2-6; D is undetermined. Trimming pared 3 bases from V and 4 bases from J, leaving 10 bases between. The V gene's germline CDR1 is KGHSH and CDR2 LQKENI. The CDR3 spans 15 residues. CDR3 amino acids: CASSPTVYGANVLTF. Written as DNA, the CDR3 is TGTGCCAGCTCACCTACAGTGTACGGGGCCAACGTCCTGACTTTC. The full variable domain, completed using reference TRBV18 and TRBJ2-6, is NAGVMQNPRHLVRRRGQEARLRCSPMKGHSHVYWYRQLPEEGLKFMVYLQKENIIDESGMPKERFSAEFPKEGPSILRIQQVVRGDSAAYFCASSPTVYGANVLTFGAGSRLTVL.

The V call is TRBV6-1, the J call TRBJ1-2; 11 bases map to TRBD1. CDR1 is MNHNS, CDR2 SASEGT, per germline. V dropped 2 bases and J dropped 4; count of bases not matched to a gene: 12. The length of the CDR3 is 18 residues. The CDR3 region is CASSEYGQGARGVYGYTF. CDR3 nucleotide sequence: TGTGCCAGCAGTGAATACGGACAGGGGGCGCGAGGGGTCTATGGCTACACCTTC.

The chain recombines TRBV19 with TRBJ1-4; D perhaps matches TRBD1 (5 bases). The CDR3 has 14 residues. CDR1 and CDR2 (germline): LNHDA, SQIVND (reference sequence). V was trimmed by 4 bases and J by 3 bases, leaving 9 bases between them. The CDR3 is CASSTGLPNEKLFF. The CDR3 DNA reads as TGTGCCAGTAGTACGGGACTGCCTAATGAAAAACTGTTTTTT.

This chain links TRBV7-9 with TRBJ2-1, with 8 bases lining up with TRBD2. The CDR3 consists of 15 residues. The germline V gene encodes CDR1 SEHNR and CDR2 FQNEAQ (reference sequence). V dropped 4 bases and J dropped 4; count of bases not matched to a gene: 6. CDR3 nucleotides: TGTGCCAGCAGCTCCATAGCGGGGAGTTACAATGAGCAGTTCTTC. It encodes CASSSIAGSYNEQFF.

This chain uses TRBV5-5 with TRBJ2-2, with 7 bases fitting TRBD1. The CDR3 runs to 16 residues. Germline V gene sequence: CDR1 SGHKS, CDR2 YYEKEE (reference sequence). V dropped 6 bases and J dropped 4; count of bases not matched to a gene: 12. The CDR3 loop is CASTQRLAGGTGELFF. In DNA form, the CDR3 reads TGTGCCAGCACGCAACGCCTGGCAGGGGGCACCGGGGAGCTGTTTTTT.

The genes are TRBV19 and TRBJ1-5; D perhaps matches TRBD1 (5 bases). Germline assignment: CDR1 LNHDA and CDR2 SQIVND (reference sequence). Between the trimmed V and J ends, which lost 7 bases and 4 bases, there was a span of 14 bases. This CDR3 comprises 14 residues. In nucleotides, the CDR3 is TGTGCCAGTAACGGGGGAGGTAAGAATCAGCCCCAGCATTTT. Translating gives CASNGGGKNQPQHF.

J is TRBJ1-1 and V is TRBV6-5; possible D gene TRBD1, 5 bases. Germline V gene sequence: CDR1 MNHEY, CDR2 SVGAGI. Trimming stripped 7 bases from V and 0 bases from J, with 12 bases between. The CDR3 has 14 amino acids. For the CDR3, the DNA is TGTGCCAGCAACCTCGACAGATTGAACACTGAAGCTTTCTTT. Protein sequence: CASNLDRLNTEAFF.

This clone showed up just a few times. The chain has TRBV6-2 or TRBV6-3 and TRBJ2-7; possible D gene TRBD1, 5 bases. The CDR3 has 15 amino acids. Trimming removed 6 bases from V and 3 bases from J, with 18 bases in between. CDR1 and CDR2 (germline): MNHEY, SVGEGT. CDR3 in amino acids: CASSLQGGSYYEQYF. The CDR3 coding sequence is TGTGCCAGCAGCCTCCAGGGCGGCAGCTACTACGAGCAGTACTTC.